This T cell receptor (beta chain) was captured by sequencing in a study of blood T cell repertoires in COVID-19. Trimming took 3 bases from V and 7 from J; bases not matched to a gene: 6. Per the germline V gene, CDR1 is MDHEN and CDR2 is SYDVKM. CDR3 length equals 15 residues. Assignment of participants to cohorts was predicated upon participant-reported clinical history. Per the authors' pipeline: Reference gene primer amplification gave nucleated cell count estimates. Method: immunoSEQ multiplex PCR; TCRdb's copy keeps in-frame clones and lacks some. The D gene and trimming were derived from the DNA, and the V and J assignments and clone size from that table. The sample shows 220,000 or so clones, about 82% of them seen only once. This clone was recorded a few times.

The sequence was obtained from a woman between 45 and 65 years old who had recovered from COVID-19. Sequences were obtained from PBMCs or T cells enriched from blood (not recorded which). The chain links TRBV28 to TRBJ1-6; 7 nucleotides align to TRBD1. CDR3 in amino acids: CASSFEDRDNSPLHF. The CDR3 DNA follows: TGTGCCAGCAGTTTTGAAGACAGGGACAATTCACCCCTCCACTTT.